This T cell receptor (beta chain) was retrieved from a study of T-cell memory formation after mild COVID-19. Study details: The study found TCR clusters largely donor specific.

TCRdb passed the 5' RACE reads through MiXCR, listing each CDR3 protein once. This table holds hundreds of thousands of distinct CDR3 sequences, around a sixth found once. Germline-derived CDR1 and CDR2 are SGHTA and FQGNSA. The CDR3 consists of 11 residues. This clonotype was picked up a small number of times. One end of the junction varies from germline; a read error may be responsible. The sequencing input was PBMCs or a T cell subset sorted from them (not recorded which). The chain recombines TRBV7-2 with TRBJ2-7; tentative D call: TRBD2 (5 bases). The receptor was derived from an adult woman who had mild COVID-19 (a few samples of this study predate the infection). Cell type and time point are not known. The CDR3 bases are TGTGCCAGCAGCGGATCCGGGATTACTCACTTC. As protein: CASSGSGITHF. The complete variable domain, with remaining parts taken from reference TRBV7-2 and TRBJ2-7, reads GAGVSQSPSNKVTEKGKDVELRCDPISGHTALYWYRQSLGQGLEFLIYFQGNSAPDKSGLPSDRFSAERTGGSVSTLTIQRTQQEDSAVYLCASSGSGITHFGPGTRLTVT.